A single sample is the source of the 12 T cell receptor beta chains below, sequenced in a study of a mutant IDH1 vaccine in newly diagnosed glioma. Here immunoSEQ multiplex PCR was the method, and the copy in TCRdb shows in-frame clones only, minus some. The data show around 100,000 clones, more than 65% seen once. Time point meaning: baseline, week 1 (first vaccination visit). Documented treatment: pre-vaccination baseline after standard-of-care therapy. The sample in question was PBMCs, obtained from a glioma patient treated with radiotherapy, temozolomide or both. These receptors came from a man aged 35-49 years with glioma. Some clones in this sample may be carry-over from other donors' samples.

This clone was observed a few times. The chain links TRBV10-1 to TRBJ2-5; 11 nucleotides align to TRBD2. Trimming at V came to 5 bases and at J to 4 bases, leaving 3 bases not matched to a gene. The germline V gene encodes CDR1 WNHNN and CDR2 SYGVQD (reference sequence). The CDR3 has 14 amino acids. The CDR3 DNA sequence: TGCGCCAGCAGTAAGACTAGCGGGGTAGAGACCCAGTACTTC. It specifies CASSKTSGVETQYF.

The V and J genes are TRBV27 and TRBJ1-1; TRBD1 aligns across 8 bases. The CDR3 contains 15 residues. J was trimmed by 0 bases and V by 2 bases; bases with no gene match: 2. CDR1 and CDR2 from the germline V gene are MNHEY and SMNVEV (reference sequence). CDR3 amino acids: CASSLRGQVNTEAFF. The CDR3 DNA follows: TGTGCCAGCAGTTTACGGGGACAGGTGAACACTGAAGCTTTCTTT.

The chain links TRBV5-1 to TRBJ2-2; D may be TRBD2 (6 bases). V was trimmed by 4 bases and J by 5 bases, leaving 15 bases between them. This CDR3 is built from 15 residues. Germline assignment: CDR1 SGHRS and CDR2 YFSETQ. This CDR3 reads CASSIDGRRTGELFF. The CDR3 DNA sequence: TGCGCCAGCAGCATAGACGGGAGAAGGACCGGGGAGCTGTTTTTT.

The rearrangement joins TRBV18 to TRBJ1-2; 10 bases agree with TRBD1. The germline gives CDR1 KGHSH, CDR2 LQKENI. V lost 4 bases to trimming and J lost 5 bases; unmatched junction nucleotides: 7. The CDR3 runs 15 residues. In DNA, the CDR3 is TGTGCCAGCTCACTTGGTCCGGGACAGGGGTATGGCTACACCTTC. It is translated as CASSLGPGQGYGYTF.

A few counts support this clone. The J gene is TRBJ1-2, the V gene TRBV5-1; TRBD1 might be the D (5 bases). Per germline, CDR1 SGHRS and CDR2 YFSETQ. With 0 bases removed from V and 8 bases from J, the gap between germline ends came to 8 bases. This CDR3 region has 12 residues. The CDR3 sequence: CASSLEGQGYTF. For the CDR3, the DNA is TGCGCCAGCAGCTTGGAAGGACAAGGCTACACCTTC.

This clone was counted only a few times. The chain combines TRBV2 with TRBJ2-7, with 8 bases fitting TRBD1. The CDR3 runs to 13 residues. Germline V CDR1 and CDR2: SNHLY, FYNNEI. With V trimmed by 6 bases and J by 4 bases, 5 bases remained unmatched. CDR3: CASRQGAAYEQYF. CDR3 in DNA: TGTGCCAGCAGGCAGGGGGCCGCGTACGAGCAGTACTTC. The whole variable domain, filled in from reference TRBV2 and TRBJ2-7, reads EPEVTQTPSHQVTQMGQEVILRCVPISNHLYFYWYRQILGQKVEFLVSFYNNEISEKSEIFDDQFSVERPDGSNFTLKIRSTKLEDSAMYFCASRQGAAYEQYFGPGTRLTVT.

The V gene is TRBV21-1, the J gene TRBJ1-1; the table's D gene call, TRBD1, was not cross checked with the DNA. TRBV21-1 is shown as a pseudogene. The CDR3 extends over 18 amino acids. CDR3 in DNA: TGTGCCAGCAGCAAACTGGTGGGAGACAGGGGAGGGAACACTGAAGCTTTCTTT. This sequence encodes CASSKLVGDRGGNTEAFF.

V is TRBV6-5 and J is TRBJ1-6; D possibly corresponds to TRBD1 (6 bases). Germline CDR1 is MNHEY and CDR2 is SVGAGI. CDR3 size: 15 residues. Between the trimmed V and J ends, which lost 2 bases and 13 bases, there was a span of 18 bases. DNA for the CDR3: TGTGCCAGCAGTTACCAAGGGGGGCGAGGCTCTCCCCTCCACTTT. Protein sequence: CASSYQGGRGSPLHF.

The chain combines TRBV30 with TRBJ1-5, with 7 bases lining up with TRBD1. Germline trimming cut 2 bases from V and 7 bases from J; bases unmatched to any gene: 5. CDR1 GTSNPN and CDR2 SVGIG come from the germline V gene (reference sequence). CDR3 length equals 13 residues. The CDR3 DNA reads TGTGCCTGGAGTCAGCAGGGGGACCAGCCCCAGCATTTT. Translation: CAWSQQGDQPQHF.

V gene TRBV5-6 combines with J gene TRBJ2-6; TRBD1 agrees at 12 bases. Germline trimming cut 6 bases from V and 4 bases from J; bases unmatched to any gene: 2. The CDR3 runs 15 residues. Germline lookup yields CDR1 SGHDT and CDR2 YYEEEE. The CDR3 DNA reads as TGTGCCAGCAAGGGACAGGGGGCCGGGGCCAACGTCCTGACTTTC. Encoded protein: CASKGQGAGANVLTF.

This chain links TRBV18 with TRBJ2-2; 8 positions agree with TRBD1. Looked up from germline, CDR1 is KGHSH and CDR2 is LQKENI. CDR3 length equals 13 residues. V lost 4 bases to trimming and J lost 6 bases; unmatched junction nucleotides: 1. The CDR3 DNA reads TGTGCCAGCTCACGACAGGGGTCCGGGGAGCTGTTTTTT. Encoded protein: CASSRQGSGELFF.

The genes are TRBV15 and TRBJ2-5, with TRBD2 matching over 15 bases. The CDR3 is 18 amino acids. V shed 1 base, J shed 2 bases, and the junction held 5 bases outside the gene matches. Germline V gives CDR1 LNHNV, CDR2 YYDKDF (reference sequence). The CDR3, as DNA: TGTGCCACCAGCAGAGGGGGACTAGCGGGGGGTTCACAAGAGACCCAGTACTTC. It translates to CATSRGGLAGGSQETQYF.